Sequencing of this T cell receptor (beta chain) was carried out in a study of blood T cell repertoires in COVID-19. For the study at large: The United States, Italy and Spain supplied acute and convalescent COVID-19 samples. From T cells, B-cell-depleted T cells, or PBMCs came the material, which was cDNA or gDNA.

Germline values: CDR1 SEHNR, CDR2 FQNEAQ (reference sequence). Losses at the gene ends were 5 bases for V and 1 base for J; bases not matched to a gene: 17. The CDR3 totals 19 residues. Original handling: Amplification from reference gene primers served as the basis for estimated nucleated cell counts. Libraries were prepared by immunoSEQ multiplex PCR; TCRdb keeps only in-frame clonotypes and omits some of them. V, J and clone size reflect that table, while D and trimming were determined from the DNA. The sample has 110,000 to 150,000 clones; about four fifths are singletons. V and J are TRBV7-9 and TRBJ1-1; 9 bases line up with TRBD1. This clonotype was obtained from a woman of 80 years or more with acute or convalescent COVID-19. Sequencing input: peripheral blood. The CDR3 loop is CASSGATPGQGSSNTEAFF. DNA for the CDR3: TGTGCCAGCAGCGGAGCTACCCCGGGACAGGGTAGTTCGAACACTGAAGCTTTCTTT.